The following is a T cell receptor (beta chain) sequence with its context. These data are taken from a study of Graves' ophthalmopathy and Graves' hyperthyroidism. Germline CDR1 SQVTM, CDR2 ANQGSEA. The CDR3 extends over 12 amino acids. V lost 7 bases, J lost 11 bases, and 18 bases lay in between. Amplification targeted the TCR beta CDR3 regions, with RNA transcripts as the source material. The library came from an HTBI-primed first-round RT-PCR and a second-round multiplex PCR. MiXCR, run by TCRdb on the multiplex PCR reads, gives a single entry per CDR3 protein. The sample consists of about 660,000 distinct CDR3 sequences, approximately 39% of them appearing once.

The chain recombines TRBV29-1 with TRBJ1-5; D may be TRBD1 (5 bases). This sequence originates from an adult man with Graves' ophthalmopathy. Material: peripheral blood. The CDR3 DNA sequence: TGCAGCGATATGACAGTGCAAGAGACCCAGCATTTT. Translating gives CSDMTVQETQHF.